These 16 T cell receptor beta chains originate from one sample sequenced in a study of shared clonotypes between healthy human individuals. This table comes from immunoSEQ multiplex PCR, and its TCRdb copy is limited to in-frame clones, with some not included. The sample has about 2.4 million clones, approximately 93% seen once. Sequencing input: naive CD4+ T cells from PBMCs. Subset denoted: CD45RA+ positively selected. These receptors all stem from a young man in good health. Some clones in this sample may be carry-over from other donors' samples.

V and J are TRBV30 and TRBJ2-7; the D call may be TRBD1 or TRBD2 (6 bases each). The V gene lost 0 bases and the J gene lost 5 bases, with 14 bases spanning the gap. CDR1 and CDR2 (germline): GTSNPN, SVGIG (reference sequence). There are 14 residues in the CDR3. The CDR3 loop reads CAWSVQGGSHEQYF. CDR3 bases: TGTGCCTGGAGTGTACAAGGGGGGAGCCACGAGCAGTACTTC.

The CDR3 sequence: CASSLEGGYGTQYF. DNA of the CDR3: TGTGCCAGCAGCTTAGAGGGGGGCTACGGTACGCAGTATTTT. J is TRBJ2-3 and V is TRBV11-2; D may correspond to TRBD1 or TRBD2 (6 bases each). CDR3 length: 14 residues. V lost 0 bases, J lost 8 bases, and 12 bases lay in between. Germline CDR1 and CDR2: SGHAT and FQNNGV.

The chain employs TRBV23-1 and TRBJ1-1; unclear D gene. TRBV23-1 is placed among ORFs of uncertain function. The CDR3 consists of 16 residues. V gave up 4 bases and J gave up 6 bases, with 21 bases separating them. In nucleotides, the CDR3 is TGCGCCAGCAGTCTTAAGGGCCCCACAAAGGACGCTGAAGCTTTCTTT. Translated, it gives CASSLKGPTKDAEAFF.

V gene TRBV9 combines with J gene TRBJ2-5; D remains ambiguous. Germline lookup yields CDR1 SGDLS and CDR2 YYNGEE. The CDR3 spans 13 residues. The V end was cut by 7 bases, the J end by 3 bases, with 13 bases between. The CDR3 region is CASGDNPEETQYF. CDR3 in DNA: TGTGCCAGCGGTGACAATCCCGAAGAGACCCAGTACTTC.

This sequence joins TRBV5-1 and TRBJ1-2; tentatively, D is TRBD1 (5 bases). The germline V gene encodes CDR1 SGHRS and CDR2 YFSETQ. The V end was cut by 0 bases, the J end by 8 bases, with 11 bases between. This CDR3 is built from 13 residues. This chain's CDR3 is CASSLAQEGGYTF. CDR3 in DNA: TGCGCCAGCAGCTTGGCACAGGAGGGCGGCTACACCTTC.

The J gene is TRBJ1-2, the V gene TRBV29-1, with 10 bases lining up with TRBD1. Per germline, CDR1 SQVTM and CDR2 ANQGSEA. V was clipped by 5 bases and J by 4 bases; unmatched bases: 4. CDR3 length: 13 amino acids. DNA for the CDR3: TGCAGCGTTTTCGGGACAGGGGCCTATGGCTACACCTTC. Encoded protein: CSVFGTGAYGYTF.

CDR3 sequence (DNA): TGCGCCAGCAGCCCTGTGGGAGAATTCAATCAGCCCCAGCATTTT. Its protein product is CASSPVGEFNQPQHF. The rearrangement joins TRBV5-1 to TRBJ1-5, with D hard to call. Between the trimmed V and J ends, which lost 4 bases and 3 bases, there was a span of 14 bases. This CDR3 is 15 amino acids long. Germline-derived CDR1 and CDR2 are SGHRS and YFSETQ.

The chain joins TRBV29-1 to TRBJ2-7, with 9 bases lining up with TRBD1. CDR1 and CDR2 from the germline V gene are SQVTM and ANQGSEA. The CDR3 contains 14 residues. Trimming at V came to 6 bases and at J to 5 bases, leaving 11 bases not matched to a gene. CDR3 bases: TGCAGCGTGGGAGGTGACAGGGGGTTCGACGAGCAGTACTTC. Residues: CSVGGDRGFDEQYF.

The V call is TRBV2, the J call TRBJ1-2; D possibly corresponds to TRBD1 (5 bases). This CDR3 comprises 16 residues. The germline V gene encodes CDR1 SNHLY and CDR2 FYNNEI. Trimming removed 5 bases from V and 8 bases from J, with 24 bases in between. The CDR3 spells CASSSIAQGGLRGYTF. The CDR3 DNA is TGTGCCAGCAGTTCCATCGCCCAGGGAGGTCTGCGCGGCTACACCTTC.

As to this clone: A junction boundary mismatches the germline segment, possibly from a read error. CDR3 in DNA: TGTGCCAGCAGCGCCAGCCGACAGGTCTCCCACGAGCAGTACTTC. Protein product: CASSASRQVSHEQYF. The rearrangement uses TRBV11-2 and TRBJ2-7; D possibly corresponds to TRBD1 (6 bases). This CDR3 spans 15 amino acids. In germline, CDR1 is SGHAT, CDR2 FQNNGV.

The table lists this clone with a few counts. The chain joins TRBV18 to TRBJ1-2, with D maybe TRBD1 (5 bases). Trimming removed 1 base at V and 7 bases at J, with 7 bases between. Germline values: CDR1 KGHSH, CDR2 LQKENI. This CDR3 spans 12 amino acids. CDR3 sequence (DNA): TGTGCCAGCTCACCACTTACAGGTGGCTACACCTTC. It yields the protein CASSPLTGGYTF.

The chain recombines TRBV28 with TRBJ1-2; tentative D call: TRBD1 (6 bases). Germline CDR1 and CDR2: MDHEN and SYDVKM. The CDR3 runs 14 residues. V lost 6 bases and J 7 bases, leaving 18 bases between the germline ends. CDR3: CASRDSGPGLGYTF. CDR3 sequence (DNA): TGTGCCAGCAGGGACAGCGGACCGGGGCTTGGCTACACCTTC.

This sequence joins TRBV29-1 and TRBJ2-5; D unclear. The CDR3 contains 13 residues. Trimming pared 5 bases from V and 0 bases from J, leaving 10 bases between. Looked up from germline, CDR1 is SQVTM and CDR2 is ANQGSEA. CDR3 region: CSVFTMYQETQYF. DNA for the CDR3: TGCAGCGTTTTTACGATGTACCAAGAGACCCAGTACTTC. Full variable domain (rest looked up from reference TRBV29-1 and TRBJ2-5): SAVISQKPSRDICQRGTSLTIQCQVDSQVTMMFWYRQQPGQSLTLIATANQGSEATYESGFVIDKFPISRPNLTFSTLTVSNMSPEDSSIYLCSVFTMYQETQYFGPGTRLLVL.

This chain joins TRBV6-6 and TRBJ1-4, with D hard to call. The germline V gene has CDR1 MNHNY and CDR2 SVGAGI (reference sequence). Trimming stripped 0 bases from V and 7 bases from J, with 9 bases between. The CDR3 loop spans 14 amino acids. The CDR3 protein is CASSYSGQREKLFF. DNA of the CDR3: TGTGCCAGCAGTTACTCAGGGCAGCGTGAAAAACTGTTTTTT.

This clone appeared a single time. The chain carries TRBV2 and TRBJ2-7; TRBD2 matches 9 bases. Germline assignment: CDR1 SNHLY and CDR2 FYNNEI. The CDR3 extends over 17 amino acids. The ends lost 6 bases at V and 4 bases at J; junction bases unmatched: 16. CDR3 protein: CASSRRGGGGRGYEQYF. The DNA for the CDR3 is TGTGCCAGCAGCCGAAGGGGTGGAGGCGGGAGGGGGTACGAGCAGTACTTC. Drawing the rest from reference TRBV2 and TRBJ2-7, the complete variable domain is EPEVTQTPSHQVTQMGQEVILRCVPISNHLYFYWYRQILGQKVEFLVSFYNNEISEKSEIFDDQFSVERPDGSNFTLKIRSTKLEDSAMYFCASSRRGGGGRGYEQYFGPGTRLTVT.

As to this clone: At the DNA level, this CDR3 is encoded by other sequences in the same sample as well. This rearrangement joins TRBV9 to TRBJ2-3; D not resolved. Trimming stripped 3 bases from V and 3 bases from J, with 2 bases between. Germline lookup yields CDR1 SGDLS and CDR2 YYNGEE. The CDR3 totals 11 residues. The DNA of the CDR3 is TGTGCCAGCAGCGCTACAGATACGCAGTATTTT. Translated, it gives CASSATDTQYF.